What follows is one T cell receptor (beta chain) and its context. These data originate in a study of long-term antiretroviral therapy in people with HIV. Sequencing used immunoSEQ v3.0 at survey level. Assay used: immunoSEQ multiplex PCR; TCRdb lists only in-frame clones, some missing. The data hold almost 30,000 clones, with 90% observed a single time. Deletions cut 5 bases from V and 8 bases from J, with 21 bases between. The CDR3 is 16 residues long. Germline CDR1 is SGHVS and CDR2 is FQNEAQ. This sample comprised unsorted PBMCs, obtained 3.2 years before starting antiretroviral therapy. The clonotype was recovered from a man aged 45-60 years with HIV. The rearrangement joins TRBV7-8 to TRBJ1-4; D gene unclear. The CDR3 here is CASSQWGGTPGEKLFF. CDR3 coding DNA: TGTGCCAGCAGCCAATGGGGAGGAACGCCGGGGGAAAAACTGTTTTTT.